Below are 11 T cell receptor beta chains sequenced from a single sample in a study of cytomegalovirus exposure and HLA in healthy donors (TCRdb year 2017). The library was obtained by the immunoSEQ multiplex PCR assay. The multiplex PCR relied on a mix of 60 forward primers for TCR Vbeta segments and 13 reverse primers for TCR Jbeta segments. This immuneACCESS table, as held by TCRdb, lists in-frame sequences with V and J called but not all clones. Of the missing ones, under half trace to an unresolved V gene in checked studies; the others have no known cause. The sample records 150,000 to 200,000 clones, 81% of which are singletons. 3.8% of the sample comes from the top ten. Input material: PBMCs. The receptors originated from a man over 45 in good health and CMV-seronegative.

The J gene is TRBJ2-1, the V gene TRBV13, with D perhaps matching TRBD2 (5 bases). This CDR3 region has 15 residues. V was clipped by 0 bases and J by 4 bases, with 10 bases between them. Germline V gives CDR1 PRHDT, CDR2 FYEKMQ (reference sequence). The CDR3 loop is CASSLGIARYNEQFF. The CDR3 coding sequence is TGTGCCAGCAGCTTAGGAATAGCGAGGTACAATGAGCAGTTCTTC. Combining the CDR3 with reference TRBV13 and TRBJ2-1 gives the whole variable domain AAGVIQSPRHLIKEKRETATLKCYPIPRHDTVYWYQQGPGQDPQFLISFYEKMQSDKGSIPDRFSAQQFSDYHSELNMSSLELGDSALYFCASSLGIARYNEQFFGPGTRLTVL.

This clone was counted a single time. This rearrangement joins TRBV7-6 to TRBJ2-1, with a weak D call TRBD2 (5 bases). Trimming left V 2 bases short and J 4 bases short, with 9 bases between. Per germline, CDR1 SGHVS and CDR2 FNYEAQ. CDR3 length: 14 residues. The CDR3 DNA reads TGTGCCAGCAGCTTACTCCCGGGGTACAATGAGCAGTTCTTC. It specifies CASSLLPGYNEQFF.

The chain's CDR3 is CASSPGTGIAGELFF. As DNA, the CDR3 is TGTGCCAGCAGCCCGGGGACAGGGATCGCCGGGGAGCTGTTTTTT. The V gene is TRBV13, the J gene TRBJ2-2, with 9 bases lining up with TRBD1. This CDR3 contains 15 residues. CDR1 is PRHDT and CDR2 is FYEKMQ in the germline V gene (reference sequence). V was clipped by 5 bases and J by 6 bases; unmatched bases: 7.

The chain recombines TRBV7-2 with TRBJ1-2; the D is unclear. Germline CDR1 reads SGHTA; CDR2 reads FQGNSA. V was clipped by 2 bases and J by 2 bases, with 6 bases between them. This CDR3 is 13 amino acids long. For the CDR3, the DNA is TGTGCCAGCAGCTTACAGAGGAACTATGGCTACACCTTC. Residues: CASSLQRNYGYTF.

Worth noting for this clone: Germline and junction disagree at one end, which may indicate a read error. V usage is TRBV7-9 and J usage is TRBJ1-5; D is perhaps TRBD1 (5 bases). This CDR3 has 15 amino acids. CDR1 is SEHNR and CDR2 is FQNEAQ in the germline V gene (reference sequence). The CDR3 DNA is TGTTCCAGCAGCTTAGGCGTAGGGGGCAATCAGCCCCAGCATTTT. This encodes CSSSLGVGGNQPQHF.

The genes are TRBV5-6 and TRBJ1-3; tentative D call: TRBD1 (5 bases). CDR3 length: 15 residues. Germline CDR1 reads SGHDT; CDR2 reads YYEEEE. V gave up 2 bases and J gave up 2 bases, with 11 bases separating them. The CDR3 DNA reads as TGTGCCAGCAGCTTAAAAGGGGTAACTGGAAACACCATATATTTT. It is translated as CASSLKGVTGNTIYF. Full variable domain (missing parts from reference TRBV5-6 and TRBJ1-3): DAGVTQSPTHLIKTRGQQVTLRCSPKSGHDTVSWYQQALGQGPQFIFQYYEEEERQRGNFPDRFSGHQFPNYSSELNVNALLLGDSALYLCASSLKGVTGNTIYFGEGSWLTVV.

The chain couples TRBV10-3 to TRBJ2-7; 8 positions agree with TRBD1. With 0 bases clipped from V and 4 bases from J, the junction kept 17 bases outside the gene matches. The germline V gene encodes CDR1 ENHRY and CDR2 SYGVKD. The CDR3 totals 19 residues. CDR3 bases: TGTGCCATCAGTGAGTCCCTGGGTGGGCAGGGGGCATCTAATTACGAGCAGTACTTC. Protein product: CAISESLGGQGASNYEQYF.

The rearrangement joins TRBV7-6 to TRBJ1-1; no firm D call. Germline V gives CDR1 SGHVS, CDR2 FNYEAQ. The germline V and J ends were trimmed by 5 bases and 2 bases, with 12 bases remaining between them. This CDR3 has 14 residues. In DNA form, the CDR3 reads TGTGCCAGCAGCCCGGGAGCCATCAACACTGAAGCTTTCTTT. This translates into CASSPGAINTEAFF.

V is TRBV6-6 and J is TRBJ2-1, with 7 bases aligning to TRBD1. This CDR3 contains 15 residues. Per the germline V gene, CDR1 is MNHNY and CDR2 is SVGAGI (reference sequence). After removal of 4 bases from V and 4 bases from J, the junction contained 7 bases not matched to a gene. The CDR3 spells CASSSDRKGYNEQFF. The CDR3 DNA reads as TGTGCCAGCAGTTCGGACAGGAAGGGGTACAATGAGCAGTTCTTC.

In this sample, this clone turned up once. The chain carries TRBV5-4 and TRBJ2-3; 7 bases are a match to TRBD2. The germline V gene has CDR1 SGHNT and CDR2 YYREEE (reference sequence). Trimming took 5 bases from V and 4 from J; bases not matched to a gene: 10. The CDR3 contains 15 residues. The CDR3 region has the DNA TGTGCCAGCAGGCACCGGGACTATCCCCCAGATACGCAGTATTTT. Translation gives CASRHRDYPPDTQYF.

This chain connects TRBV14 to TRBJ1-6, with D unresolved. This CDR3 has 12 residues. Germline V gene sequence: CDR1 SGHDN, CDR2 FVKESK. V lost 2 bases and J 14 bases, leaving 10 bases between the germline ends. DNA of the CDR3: TGTGCCAGCAGCCAATCGGGTGGATCCCTCCACTTT. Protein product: CASSQSGGSLHF.